The 31 T cell receptor beta chains presented below share a single source sample, sequenced in a study of blood T cell repertoires in COVID-19. Measured with immunoSEQ multiplex PCR; TCRdb has only the in-frame clones, and not every one. Among more than 60,000 clones listed, roughly 86% were seen once. Sequencing used peripheral blood. These receptors came from a man aged 55 to 70 with acute or convalescent COVID-19.

The chain joins TRBV6-2 or TRBV6-3 to TRBJ2-3; 7 bases map to TRBD2. CDR1 and CDR2 from the germline V gene are MNHEY and SVGEGT. The CDR3 contains 16 residues. V trimming: 6 bases; J trimming: 6 bases; junction bases outside the gene matches: 15. CDR3 bases: TGTGCCAGCAGCATCCTTAGGGCTAGCGGATCGGATACGCAGTATTTT. This encodes CASSILRASGSDTQYF.

The gene calls are TRBV5-8 and TRBJ1-5; weak D call: TRBD1 (5 bases). Germline V gene data show CDR1 as SGHTS and CDR2 as YDEGEE. V was shortened by 8 bases and J by 5 bases, with 14 bases between the two germline ends. This CDR3 comprises 13 residues. CDR3 coding DNA: TGTGCCAGTGGGAGGGGTAACTATCAGCCCCAGCATTTT. Translated: CASGRGNYQPQHF.

CDR3 bases: TGTGCCAGCAGCCTTAAATCGCTAGGGAGCTCGAGCGAGCAGTACTTC. As protein: CASSLKSLGSSSEQYF. The V and J genes are TRBV3-1 (or the pseudogene TRBV3-2) and TRBJ2-7; D might be TRBD2 (5 bases). The CDR3 covers 16 residues. Between the trimmed V and J ends, which lost 4 bases and 6 bases, there was a span of 22 bases. Per the germline V gene, CDR1 is LGHDT and CDR2 is YNNKEL (reference sequence).

This clone was observed a handful of times. The chain is built from TRBV5-8 and TRBJ1-1; no reliable D call. V was clipped by 0 bases and J by 3 bases, with 15 bases between them. The germline V gene encodes CDR1 SGHTS and CDR2 YDEGEE. The CDR3 totals 16 residues. CDR3 protein: CASSLAGVRLDTEAFF. CDR3 sequence (DNA): TGTGCCAGCAGCTTGGCCGGGGTACGTCTGGACACTGAAGCTTTCTTT.

The chain joins TRBV19 to TRBJ2-2; TRBD2 agrees at 8 bases. This CDR3 has 15 amino acids. Germline CDR1 reads LNHDA; CDR2 reads SQIVND (reference sequence). The ends lost 3 bases at V and 3 bases at J; junction bases unmatched: 3. The CDR3 sequence: CASSIGRGDTGELFF. The CDR3 DNA sequence: TGTGCCAGTAGTATCGGGAGGGGTGACACCGGGGAGCTGTTTTTT.

This clone has just a few counts. V usage is TRBV6-5 and J usage is TRBJ1-3; D unresolved. The CDR3 contains 14 residues. In germline, CDR1 is MNHEY, CDR2 SVGAGI. The V end lost 5 bases, the J end lost 0 bases, and 8 bases lay between the germline ends. Here the CDR3 DNA reads TGTGCCAGCAGTCGACTCCTCTCTGGAAACACCATATATTTT. Encoded protein: CASSRLLSGNTIYF.

The count of this clone is one. The genes are TRBV6-5 and TRBJ2-1; 8 bases agree with TRBD2. Germline assignment: CDR1 MNHEY and CDR2 SVGAGI. J was trimmed by 8 bases and V by 6 bases; bases with no gene match: 12. This CDR3 has 15 residues. CDR3 nucleotides: TGTGCCAGCAGCTCGGCCGGGGGGGGATTGGATGAGCAGTTCTTC. This codes for CASSSAGGGLDEQFF.

The chain couples TRBV3-1 (or the pseudogene TRBV3-2) to TRBJ1-1; perhaps TRBD1 as D (5 bases). CDR3 length equals 13 residues. V shed 3 bases and J shed 7 bases, with 12 bases lying between them. From germline, CDR1 is LGHDT and CDR2 YNNKEL (reference sequence). The CDR3 loop reads CASSQPRGGEAFF. The DNA of the CDR3 is TGTGCCAGCAGCCAGCCAAGGGGTGGTGAAGCTTTCTTT.

This chain joins TRBV6-2 or TRBV6-3 and TRBJ2-2, with 8 bases fitting TRBD1. V dropped 6 bases and J dropped 6; count of bases not matched to a gene: 6. The CDR3 extends over 14 amino acids. Germline CDR1 and CDR2: MNHEY and SVGEGT. The CDR3 region has the DNA TGTGCCAGCAGCCTACGGACAGGGCCCGGGGAGCTGTTTTTT. Protein product: CASSLRTGPGELFF.

The CDR3: CASSPTTDTQYF. The CDR3 nucleotides are TGTGCCAGCAGCCCTACGACAGATACGCAGTATTTT. The V call is TRBV7-2, the J call TRBJ2-3; no clear D gene. V lost 5 bases, J lost 3 bases, and 6 bases lay in between. CDR1 is SGHTA and CDR2 is FQGNSA in the germline V gene. CDR3 length equals 12 residues.

A word on this clone: Different DNA sequences within this sample yield the same CDR3. V is TRBV2 and J is TRBJ2-2; possibly TRBD1 for D (6 bases). Trimming stripped 9 bases from V and 0 bases from J, with 11 bases between. This CDR3 spans 14 amino acids. Germline V lookup: CDR1 SNHLY, CDR2 FYNNEI. The CDR3 is CARGAGANTGELFF. In nucleotides, the CDR3 is TGTGCCAGGGGGGCCGGGGCGAACACCGGGGAGCTGTTTTTT.

This clone was seen a few times. The rearrangement joins TRBV27 to TRBJ2-7; 11 nucleotides agree with TRBD2. Trimming took 4 bases from V and 4 from J; bases not matched to a gene: 9. Per germline, CDR1 MNHEY and CDR2 SMNVEV (reference sequence). The CDR3 consists of 16 residues. As DNA, the CDR3 is TGTGCCAGCAGTTGGTCCGGTGCTAGCGGGGGGTACGAGCAGTACTTC. It yields the protein CASSWSGASGGYEQYF.

The CDR3 coding sequence is TGTGCCAGCTCGCAGGCCGGGGACGGGGAGCTGTTTTTT. Amino acid sequence: CASSQAGDGELFF. V usage is TRBV18 and J usage is TRBJ2-2; perhaps TRBD2 as D (5 bases). CDR1 KGHSH and CDR2 LQKENI come from the germline V gene. Trimming removed 6 bases at V and 7 bases at J, with 12 bases between. This CDR3 spans 13 amino acids.

J is TRBJ1-1 and V is TRBV5-1; 9 bases map to TRBD1. CDR3 length equals 15 residues. The trim removed 4 bases at V and 2 bases at J, leaving 6 bases unmatched. Germline CDR1 SGHRS, CDR2 YFSETQ. CDR3 protein: CASSLETGGNTEAFF. DNA for the CDR3: TGCGCCAGCAGCCTAGAAACAGGGGGCAACACTGAAGCTTTCTTT.

The J gene is TRBJ2-1, the V gene TRBV19; D might be TRBD2 (5 bases). V lost 6 bases and J 1 base, leaving 16 bases between the germline ends. The V gene's germline CDR1 is LNHDA and CDR2 SQIVND (reference sequence). This CDR3 region has 16 residues. This CDR3 is CASREASGDSYNEQFF. Here the CDR3 DNA reads TGTGCCAGTAGGGAGGCCTCCGGGGATTCCTACAATGAGCAGTTCTTC.

This clone was seen more than once but under ten times. J is TRBJ1-1 and V is TRBV5-6; 9 bases align to TRBD1. J gave up 4 bases and V 0 bases, and 1 base lay outside the gene matches. From germline, CDR1 is SGHDT and CDR2 YYEEEE. The CDR3 totals 14 residues. CDR3 region: CASSLVGQGTEAFF. The CDR3 bases are TGTGCCAGCAGCTTGGTGGGACAGGGCACTGAAGCTTTCTTT.

V gene TRBV24-1 combines with J gene TRBJ2-2; 9 bases align to TRBD1. CDR3 length equals 12 residues. Germline CDR1 and CDR2: KGHDR and SFDVKD. Losses at the gene ends were 9 bases for V and 5 bases for J; bases not matched to a gene: 0. The CDR3: CATGQGTGELFF. As DNA, the CDR3 is TGTGCCACCGGACAGGGGACCGGGGAGCTGTTTTTT.

The chain uses TRBV6-6 and TRBJ1-2; D may be TRBD1 (6 bases). Looked up from germline, CDR1 is MNHNY and CDR2 is SVGAGI (reference sequence). The CDR3 has 14 residues. Trimming cost V 5 bases and J 4 bases, with 14 bases left between them. CDR3 coding DNA: TGTGCCAGCAGTGCTCGGACAGTCAGCTATGGCTACACCTTC. As protein: CASSARTVSYGYTF.

The chain joins TRBV12-5 to TRBJ2-2; 8 nucleotides agree with TRBD1. The CDR3 consists of 17 residues. In germline, CDR1 is LGHNT, CDR2 FRNRAP. V was clipped by 1 base and J by 1 base; unmatched bases: 5. CDR3 sequence: CASGLAWGTGNTGELFF. CDR3 in DNA: TGTGCTAGTGGTTTGGCATGGGGGACAGGGAACACCGGGGAGCTGTTTTTT.

V gene TRBV27 combines with J gene TRBJ1-2; tentatively, D is TRBD1 (5 bases). Germline CDR1 reads MNHEY; CDR2 reads SMNVEV (reference sequence). The CDR3 covers 13 residues. V was clipped by 6 bases and J by 6 bases, with 14 bases between them. Written as DNA, the CDR3 is TGTGCCAGCAGGGGGAACAGGCCCCATGGCTACACCTTC. Protein product: CASRGNRPHGYTF.

The V and J genes are TRBV7-2 and TRBJ2-7, with 8 bases aligning to TRBD1. Losses at the gene ends were 4 bases for V and 8 bases for J; bases not matched to a gene: 4. Germline assignment: CDR1 SGHTA and CDR2 FQGNSA. The CDR3 has 12 amino acids. The CDR3 sequence is CASSSGQGKQYF. CDR3 in DNA: TGTGCCAGCAGCTCCGGACAGGGAAAGCAGTACTTC. The entire variable domain, with the rest obtained from reference TRBV7-2 and TRBJ2-7, is as follows: GAGVSQSPSNKVTEKGKDVELRCDPISGHTALYWYRQSLGQGLEFLIYFQGNSAPDKSGLPSDRFSAERTGGSVSTLTIQRTQQEDSAVYLCASSSGQGKQYFGPGTRLTVT.

The chain is built from TRBV4-1 and TRBJ1-4; D is possibly TRBD1 (6 bases). V was cut by 4 bases and J by 8 bases, with 20 bases left in between. The CDR3 loop spans 16 amino acids. Germline V gene lookup returns CDR1 MGHRA and CDR2 YSYEKL. The CDR3 DNA reads as TGCGCCAGCAGCCGCCCATTACAGGGATTCAGCGAAAAACTGTTTTTT. Its translation: CASSRPLQGFSEKLFF.

The J gene is TRBJ2-5, the V gene TRBV2, with 9 bases matching TRBD2. Germline V lookup: CDR1 SNHLY, CDR2 FYNNEI. The CDR3 spans 18 residues. The ends lost 1 base at V and 1 base at J; junction bases unmatched: 10. This CDR3 reads CASSEGRGSGGPQETQYF. CDR3 DNA sequence: TGTGCCAGCAGTGAAGGAAGGGGTAGCGGGGGTCCCCAAGAGACCCAGTACTTC.

The chain has TRBV7-9 and TRBJ2-3; D ambiguous. The length of the CDR3 is 15 residues. CDR1 and CDR2 from the germline V gene are SEHNR and FQNEAQ (reference sequence). V lost 0 bases to trimming and J lost 1 base, with 8 bases between them. CDR3 sequence reads: CASSLATSGTDTQYF. The CDR3 nucleotides are TGTGCCAGCAGCTTAGCCACCTCAGGCACAGATACGCAGTATTTT.

The chain couples TRBV5-1 to TRBJ2-1; possible D gene TRBD2, 6 bases. The germline V gene has CDR1 SGHRS and CDR2 YFSETQ. CDR3 length: 14 residues. Trimming pared 4 bases from V and 6 bases from J, leaving 14 bases between. The CDR3 loop reads CASSPGLDSNEQFF. In DNA, the CDR3 is TGCGCCAGCAGCCCGGGACTGGATTCCAATGAGCAGTTCTTC.

The chain uses TRBV5-4 and TRBJ1-2; D is perhaps TRBD1 (5 bases). CDR3 length equals 14 residues. Trimming pared 2 bases from V and 1 base from J, leaving 9 bases between. Per the germline V gene, CDR1 is SGHNT and CDR2 is YYREEE (reference sequence). The CDR3 coding sequence is TGTGCCAGCAGCTTAGGGACTGGTAACTATGGCTACACCTTC. It translates to CASSLGTGNYGYTF.

The chain uses TRBV7-3 and TRBJ1-1; unclear D gene. The CDR3 is 13 amino acids. Germline lookup yields CDR1 SGHTA and CDR2 FQGTGA. Trimming cost V 5 bases and J 5 bases, with 12 bases left between them. The CDR3 nucleotides read TGTGCCAGCAGCCTCACAACGGGGACTGAAGCTTTCTTT. This encodes CASSLTTGTEAFF.

The chain couples TRBV19 to TRBJ1-5; D not resolved. In germline, CDR1 is LNHDA, CDR2 SQIVND (reference sequence). V lost 6 bases to trimming and J lost 3 bases, with 9 bases between them. The CDR3 spans 13 residues. CDR3 sequence reads: CASSPGYNQPQHF. CDR3 in DNA: TGTGCCAGTAGCCCGGGGTACAATCAGCCCCAGCATTTT.

This chain uses TRBV5-1 with TRBJ2-7; TRBD2 matches at 7 bases. Losses at the gene ends were 3 bases for V and 7 bases for J; bases not matched to a gene: 10. This CDR3 contains 14 residues. The V gene's germline CDR1 is SGHRS and CDR2 YFSETQ. This chain's CDR3 is CASSSGLVGGEQYF. CDR3 DNA: TGCGCCAGCAGCTCTGGACTAGTCGGGGGGGAGCAGTACTTC.

The V and J genes are TRBV6-6 and TRBJ1-6; TRBD1 matches 10 bases. Germline V lookup: CDR1 MNHNY, CDR2 SVGAGI (reference sequence). The CDR3 totals 14 residues. The V segment lost 5 bases and the J segment 7 bases; nucleotides outside the gene matches: 2. In nucleotides, the CDR3 is TGTGCCAGCAGTCCGGGACAGGGGAATTCACCCCTCCACTTT. Translating it yields CASSPGQGNSPLHF.

The chain couples TRBV3-1 (or the pseudogene TRBV3-2) to TRBJ1-4, with 8 positions matching TRBD1. The germline V gene has CDR1 LGHDT and CDR2 YNNKEL (reference sequence). Trimming removed 7 bases from V and 6 bases from J; junction bases left unmatched: 4. The length of the CDR3 is 13 residues. CDR3 loop: CASTIQGDEKLFF. The DNA for the CDR3 is TGTGCCAGCACTATACAGGGGGATGAAAAACTGTTTTTT.